What follows are 19 T cell receptor beta chains derived from one specimen sequenced in a study of CD8+ T cells in alopecia areata. Following extraction, RNA underwent reverse transcription to cDNA, which served as the sequencing template. This table comes from immunoSEQ multiplex PCR, and its TCRdb copy is limited to in-frame clones, with some not included. The sample consists of roughly 250,000 clones, about 68% of them appearing once. This specimen was CD4+ T cells sorted from blood, taken at week 0. Receptors originate from a human donor with alopecia areata.

This clone was seen more than once but under ten times. The chain joins TRBV7-2 to TRBJ1-5; the D gene is possibly TRBD1 (6 bases). Germline V lookup: CDR1 SGHTA, CDR2 FQGNSA. The ends were cut back, 1 base at V and 5 bases at J, with 12 bases in the middle. The CDR3 is 15 amino acids. The CDR3: CASSLGQGKDQPQHF. The CDR3, as DNA: TGTGCCAGCAGCTTAGGGCAGGGGAAGGATCAGCCCCAGCATTTT.

This chain links TRBV5-1 with TRBJ2-7; D is possibly TRBD2 (5 bases). V lost 5 bases, J lost 2 bases, and 20 bases lay in between. The germline V gene encodes CDR1 SGHRS and CDR2 YFSETQ. This CDR3 has 16 residues. This CDR3 is CASSSGRAGVPYEQYF. CDR3 coding DNA: TGCGCCAGCAGTTCCGGGCGGGCAGGAGTCCCCTACGAGCAGTACTTC.

The chain carries TRBV6-6 and TRBJ2-6; maybe TRBD1 (5 bases). Germline V gene sequence: CDR1 MNHNY, CDR2 SVGAGI (reference sequence). Trimming cost V 2 bases and J 1 base, with 9 bases left between them. There are 16 residues in the CDR3. Written as DNA, the CDR3 is TGTGCCAGCAGTTACCCTCAGGGTTCTGGGGCCAACGTCCTGACTTTC. This encodes CASSYPQGSGANVLTF.

The chain combines TRBV29-1 with TRBJ2-2; D not certain. The CDR3 is made up of 12 amino acids. Deletions cut 0 bases from V and 6 bases from J, with 5 bases between. CDR1 and CDR2 from the germline V gene are SQVTM and ANQGSEA. CDR3 sequence (DNA): TGCAGCGTTGAAGATTCGGCCGGGGAGCTGTTTTTT. Its protein is CSVEDSAGELFF.

This clone appeared once. The rearrangement joins TRBV7-2 to TRBJ1-4, with TRBD1 matching 8 bases. Per the germline V gene, CDR1 is SGHTA and CDR2 is FQGNSA. This CDR3 comprises 19 residues. The V and J ends lost 0 bases and 0 bases, in that order; junction bases with no gene match: 9. Written as DNA, the CDR3 is TGTGCCAGCAGCTTAGCGCTTCCGGACAGGGTTTCAACTAATGAAAAACTGTTTTTT. This encodes CASSLALPDRVSTNEKLFF.

V is TRBV7-2 and J is TRBJ1-2; D is undetermined. Germline V lookup: CDR1 SGHTA, CDR2 FQGNSA. This CDR3 has 11 residues. V was trimmed by 2 bases and J by 8 bases, leaving 6 bases between them. The CDR3 here is CASSLSLGYTF. CDR3 sequence (DNA): TGTGCCAGCAGCTTAAGTCTAGGCTACACCTTC.

This clone was counted once. The gene calls are TRBV10-3 and TRBJ2-7, with TRBD1 matching over 9 bases. The CDR3 contains 16 residues. V was pared by 3 bases and J by 1 base, with 7 bases of the junction left unmatched. Germline values: CDR1 ENHRY, CDR2 SYGVKD. The CDR3 protein is CAISDFNRGPSYEQYF. Here the CDR3 DNA reads TGTGCCATCAGTGACTTCAACAGGGGGCCTTCCTACGAGCAGTACTTC.

The chain uses TRBV18 and TRBJ2-3; D is perhaps TRBD1 (6 bases). The CDR3 is made up of 16 amino acids. Trimming took 2 bases from V and 1 from J, leaving 13 bases between them. Germline values: CDR1 KGHSH, CDR2 LQKENI. The CDR3 sequence: CASSPYRVGGTDTQYF. In DNA, the CDR3 is TGTGCCAGCTCACCATACAGGGTCGGGGGCACAGATACGCAGTATTTT.

This chain links TRBV27 with TRBJ2-1, with 9 bases matching TRBD2. Looked up from germline, CDR1 is MNHEY and CDR2 is SMNVEV (reference sequence). The CDR3 extends over 15 amino acids. Trimming cost V 5 bases and J 7 bases; bases outside gene matches: 9. The CDR3 spells CASSLLAGAGNEQFF. Here the CDR3 DNA reads TGTGCCAGCAGTCTATTAGCGGGGGCAGGGAATGAGCAGTTCTTC.

V gene TRBV15 combines with J gene TRBJ2-6; 9 bases are a match to TRBD1. Germline trimming cut 1 base from V and 10 bases from J; bases unmatched to any gene: 5. The CDR3 is made up of 15 amino acids. Germline CDR1 reads LNHNV; CDR2 reads YYDKDF (reference sequence). This CDR3 is CATSRGDGTGNVLTF. For the CDR3, the DNA is TGTGCCACCAGCAGAGGGGACGGGACAGGGAACGTCCTGACTTTC.

The CDR3 DNA follows: TGCAGCGTTGGTTCTAGCGGGGGTCGGGACACAGATACGCAGTATTTT. This translates into CSVGSSGGRDTDTQYF. The chain links TRBV29-1 to TRBJ2-3, with 10 bases fitting TRBD2. Germline lookup yields CDR1 SQVTM and CDR2 ANQGSEA. The CDR3 runs to 16 residues. Losses at the gene ends were 4 bases for V and 2 bases for J; bases not matched to a gene: 9.

This clone showed up just a few times. The chain recombines TRBV4-1 with TRBJ2-7; 8 nucleotides align to TRBD1. Germline V gives CDR1 MGHRA, CDR2 YSYEKL. The V gene end was trimmed by 5 bases and the J gene end by 0 bases; junction bases not matched to a gene: 6. This CDR3 contains 15 residues. This CDR3 is CASSSPTGASYEQYF. The CDR3 DNA sequence: TGCGCCAGCAGCTCGCCGACAGGGGCCTCCTACGAGCAGTACTTC.

The genes are TRBV30 and TRBJ1-1, with 10 positions matching TRBD1. J was trimmed by 7 bases and V by 0 bases; bases with no gene match: 2. This CDR3 region has 13 residues. Germline CDR1 is GTSNPN and CDR2 is SVGIG (reference sequence). The CDR3 DNA reads as TGTGCCTGGAGTGTGACAGGGGGCGTTGAAGCTTTCTTT. Residues: CAWSVTGGVEAFF.

This clone was picked up a small number of times. CDR3: CAISEVGANVLTF. In DNA, the CDR3 is TGTGCCATCAGTGAGGTAGGGGCCAACGTCCTGACTTTC. The rearrangement uses TRBV10-3 and TRBJ2-6, with no clear D. Germline CDR1 ENHRY, CDR2 SYGVKD. Trimming removed 2 bases at V and 4 bases at J, with 3 bases between. This CDR3 is 13 amino acids long.

The chain combines TRBV30 with TRBJ1-5, with D uncertain. This CDR3 region has 17 residues. V was trimmed by 1 base and J by 5 bases, leaving 21 bases between them. The germline V gene has CDR1 GTSNPN and CDR2 SVGIG (reference sequence). In DNA form, the CDR3 reads TGTGCCTGGAGTGCTCTGACTGGGAACCCTTCTTATCAGCCCCAGCATTTT. Protein sequence: CAWSALTGNPSYQPQHF.

This clone was seen only a few times. The chain's CDR3 is CAIGGGDEQFF. CDR3 DNA sequence: TGTGCCATCGGGGGTGGCGATGAGCAGTTCTTC. This chain links TRBV10-3 with TRBJ2-1; either TRBD1 or TRBD2 may supply D (5 bases each). Germline V gene lookup returns CDR1 ENHRY and CDR2 SYGVKD. The CDR3 sequence is 11 residues long. With 8 bases removed from V and 8 bases from J, the gap between germline ends came to 10 bases.

The chain links TRBV27 to TRBJ2-4; 9 bases agree with TRBD1. CDR3 size: 14 residues. V dropped 5 bases and J dropped 8; count of bases not matched to a gene: 7. CDR1 MNHEY and CDR2 SMNVEV come from the germline V gene (reference sequence). CDR3 nucleotides: TGTGCCAGCAGTCCAGGACAGGGGAGGGACATTCAGTACTTC. It translates to CASSPGQGRDIQYF.

This clone has only a few counts. The chain links TRBV5-6 to TRBJ2-1, with TRBD2 as a possible D gene (5 bases). Germline CDR1 and CDR2: SGHDT and YYEEEE. The CDR3 length is 15 residues. The V end lost 4 bases, the J end lost 1 base, and 12 bases lay between the germline ends. The CDR3 loop reads CASSRGLRSYNEQFF. CDR3 in DNA: TGTGCCAGCAGCCGCGGACTGAGATCCTACAATGAGCAGTTCTTC.

The V call is TRBV5-1, the J call TRBJ2-3; 10 bases match TRBD1. Germline-derived CDR1 and CDR2 are SGHRS and YFSETQ. After removal of 6 bases from V and 4 bases from J, the junction contained 8 bases not matched to a gene. This CDR3 spans 15 amino acids. CDR3 residues: CASIRGQGSADTQYF. The CDR3 coding sequence is TGCGCCAGCATCCGGGGACAGGGGTCCGCAGATACGCAGTATTTT.